A single sample is the source of the 27 T cell receptor beta chains below, sequenced in a study of cytotoxic CD8 clonotypes in ibrutinib-treated CLL. This table comes from immunoSEQ multiplex PCR, and its TCRdb copy is limited to in-frame clones, with some not included. Among over 100,000 clones, 70% to 90% were seen once, and the ten largest hold approximately 2%. The sequenced sample was PBMCs, obtained after 24 months of ibrutinib treatment. These receptors came from a human donor with chronic lymphocytic leukemia.

This sequence joins TRBV18 and TRBJ2-5; a weak D match, TRBD2 (5 bases). V lost 3 bases to trimming and J lost 7 bases, with 9 bases between them. Germline values: CDR1 KGHSH, CDR2 LQKENI. This CDR3 has 12 residues. DNA for the CDR3: TGTGCCAGCTCACCCTCGGAGGCGACCCAGTACTTC. Protein: CASSPSEATQYF.

The chain carries TRBV7-9 and TRBJ2-3, with TRBD1 matching 9 bases. Per germline, CDR1 SEHNR and CDR2 FQNEAQ (reference sequence). This CDR3 comprises 15 residues. Trimming took 5 bases from V and 0 from J; bases not matched to a gene: 3. CDR3 DNA: TGTGCCAGCAGCCTCGGACAGGGGAGCACAGATACGCAGTATTTT. Translated, it gives CASSLGQGSTDTQYF.

Only one count was recorded for this clone. CDR3 in amino acids: CASSYSRRLNTGELFF. CDR3 in DNA: TGTGCCAGCAGTTACTCACGGCGCCTGAACACCGGGGAGCTGTTTTTT. The rearrangement uses TRBV6-5 and TRBJ2-2; D unresolved. Germline V gives CDR1 MNHEY, CDR2 SVGAGI. Trimming took 0 bases from V and 1 from J, leaving 9 bases between them. This CDR3 spans 16 amino acids.

The V gene is TRBV5-6, the J gene TRBJ2-7; 11 bases fit TRBD1. Germline loops: CDR1 SGHDT, CDR2 YYEEEE. This CDR3 is built from 16 residues. Germline trimming cut 3 bases from V and 6 bases from J; bases unmatched to any gene: 11. In DNA form, the CDR3 reads TGTGCCAGCAGCTACTTATTTCCGGGACAGGGGGTCGAGCAGTACTTC. Amino acids: CASSYLFPGQGVEQYF.

The chain recombines TRBV29-1 with TRBJ2-7, with TRBD1 matching 8 bases. Unmatched junction bases numbered 13, after V lost 5 bases and J lost 1 base. Germline lookup yields CDR1 SQVTM and CDR2 ANQGSEA. CDR3 length equals 16 residues. CDR3 sequence (DNA): TGCAGCGTTAATGCGCCAGGGCAGGGGGCTTCCTACGAGCAGTACTTC. Residues: CSVNAPGQGASYEQYF.

The V gene is TRBV6-5, the J gene TRBJ1-1; TRBD1 might be the D (5 bases). Germline assignment: CDR1 MNHEY and CDR2 SVGAGI. V dropped 3 bases and J dropped 2 bases, with 10 bases sitting between them. This CDR3 is built from 14 residues. The DNA of the CDR3 is TGTGCCAGCAGTTATGACAGAATCAACACTGAAGCTTTCTTT. Translation gives CASSYDRINTEAFF.

The rearrangement uses TRBV30 and TRBJ2-5; 8 bases align to TRBD1. CDR1 is GTSNPN, CDR2 SVGIG, per germline (reference sequence). The CDR3 extends over 15 amino acids. Germline trimming cut 2 bases from V and 4 bases from J; bases unmatched to any gene: 9. CDR3 protein: CAWSIGQGAGETQYF. In DNA, the CDR3 is TGTGCCTGGAGTATAGGTCAGGGGGCAGGAGAGACCCAGTACTTC.

The chain's CDR3 is CASSPQTGITDTQYF. CDR3 nucleotides: TGCGCCAGCAGCCCCCAGACAGGTATCACAGATACGCAGTATTTT. The genes are TRBV4-1 and TRBJ2-3; D is possibly TRBD1 (6 bases). Germline V CDR1 and CDR2: MGHRA, YSYEKL. Trimming cost V 4 bases and J 2 bases, with 13 bases left between them. This CDR3 contains 15 residues.

The chain employs TRBV28 and TRBJ1-5; D is perhaps TRBD1 (5 bases). The CDR3 sequence is 15 residues long. V was shortened by 5 bases and J by 4 bases, with 15 bases between the two germline ends. Germline lookup yields CDR1 MDHEN and CDR2 SYDVKM. The CDR3 is CASSTLGHQNQPQHF. The DNA of the CDR3 is TGTGCCAGCAGTACCCTAGGACACCAGAATCAGCCCCAGCATTTT. Together with reference TRBV28 and TRBJ1-5, the CDR3 gives the full variable domain: DVKVTQSSRYLVKRTGEKVFLECVQDMDHENMFWYRQDPGLGLRLIYFSYDVKMKEKGDIPEGYSVSREKKERFSLILESASTNQTSMYLCASSTLGHQNQPQHFGDGTRLSIL.

This clone appeared a few times. The chain is built from TRBV28 and TRBJ1-1; D is possibly TRBD1 (5 bases). This CDR3 comprises 16 residues. Trimming removed 8 bases at V and 1 base at J, with 20 bases between. Per the germline V gene, CDR1 is MDHEN and CDR2 is SYDVKM. The DNA for the CDR3 is TGTGCCAGCCAATCAGGTACAGGACCTCAGAACACTGAAGCTTTCTTT. Translation: CASQSGTGPQNTEAFF.

The chain uses TRBV5-5 and TRBJ2-6; D is ambiguous. V was clipped by 0 bases and J by 0 bases, with 1 base between them. The CDR3 has 14 amino acids. Germline CDR1 is SGHKS and CDR2 is YYEKEE (reference sequence). The CDR3 is CASSLASGANVLTF. CDR3 coding DNA: TGTGCCAGCAGCTTGGCCTCTGGGGCCAACGTCCTGACTTTC.

This chain uses TRBV2 with TRBJ1-5; D is uncertain. The CDR3 totals 15 residues. Germline lookup yields CDR1 SNHLY and CDR2 FYNNEI. Trimming took off 0 bases at V and 1 base at J, with 7 bases between the two ends. The CDR3 coding sequence is TGTGCCAGCAGTGAAGCGCTCAGGAGCAATCAGCCCCAGCATTTT. This encodes CASSEALRSNQPQHF.

The chain is built from TRBV4-1 and TRBJ2-5; perhaps TRBD1 as D (6 bases). Trimming pared 3 bases from V and 1 base from J, leaving 15 bases between. CDR3 length equals 16 residues. Looked up from germline, CDR1 is MGHRA and CDR2 is YSYEKL. The CDR3 loop is CASSQGVGGVQETQYF. CDR3 DNA sequence: TGCGCCAGCAGCCAGGGAGTAGGGGGAGTCCAAGAGACCCAGTACTTC.

V gene TRBV1 combines with J gene TRBJ2-3; TRBD2 reflects the table's D call only, with no check against the DNA. TRBV1 counts as a pseudogene. The CDR3 runs to 17 residues. CDR3 protein: CTSSRDLRGPNTDTQYF. The CDR3 coding sequence is TGCACCAGCAGCCGGGACCTGCGGGGGCCTAACACAGATACGCAGTATTTT.

The chain employs TRBV4-1 and TRBJ1-3; D remains unclear. The germline gives CDR1 MGHRA, CDR2 YSYEKL. The CDR3 length is 14 residues. Between the trimmed V and J ends, which lost 4 bases and 0 bases, there was a span of 7 bases. As DNA, the CDR3 is TGCGCCAGCAGCCTGGACCACTCTGGAAACACCATATATTTT. Amino acid sequence: CASSLDHSGNTIYF.

The V gene is TRBV18, the J gene TRBJ2-1, with TRBD2 matching over 9 bases. Germline V gives CDR1 KGHSH, CDR2 LQKENI. The V gene end was trimmed by 3 bases and the J gene end by 6 bases; junction bases not matched to a gene: 6. The CDR3 covers 15 residues. CDR3 loop: CASSPIAGEGNEQFF. CDR3 sequence (DNA): TGTGCCAGCTCACCGATAGCGGGGGAGGGCAATGAGCAGTTCTTC.

This rearrangement joins TRBV28 to TRBJ2-3; D tentatively fits TRBD1 or TRBD2 (6 bases each). V was cut by 6 bases and J by 0 bases, with 16 bases left in between. The CDR3 sequence is 16 residues long. The germline V gene has CDR1 MDHEN and CDR2 SYDVKM. This CDR3 reads CASRPRGRISTDTQYF. The CDR3 DNA reads TGTGCCAGCAGACCACGGGGGCGCATTAGCACAGATACGCAGTATTTT.

This chain joins TRBV19 and TRBJ1-1; D might be TRBD1 (6 bases). CDR3 size: 13 residues. The germline gives CDR1 LNHDA, CDR2 SQIVND (reference sequence). The V end lost 7 bases, the J end lost 0 bases, and 9 bases lay between the germline ends. The CDR3 nucleotides read TGTGCCAGTAAAGACAGGTTGAACACTGAAGCTTTCTTT. As protein: CASKDRLNTEAFF.

This chain links TRBV11-2 with TRBJ2-3, with 8 bases identical to TRBD1. J lost 3 bases, V lost 5 bases, and 4 bases had no gene match. Germline lookup yields CDR1 SGHAT and CDR2 FQNNGV. CDR3 size: 14 residues. The CDR3: CASSPDRATDTQYF. The CDR3 DNA reads as TGTGCCAGCAGCCCGGACAGGGCAACAGATACGCAGTATTTT.

This chain connects TRBV7-2 to TRBJ2-7; D may be TRBD1 (6 bases). The ends were cut back, 5 bases at V and 2 bases at J, with 13 bases in the middle. Germline CDR1 and CDR2: SGHTA and FQGNSA. The CDR3 runs to 14 residues. CDR3 sequence reads: CASSRDIPPYEQYF. For the CDR3, the DNA is TGTGCCAGCAGCCGGGACATCCCACCCTACGAGCAGTACTTC.

This chain links TRBV6-6 with TRBJ1-2; 11 bases line up with TRBD1. Germline assignment: CDR1 MNHNY and CDR2 SVGAGI (reference sequence). The CDR3 has 13 residues. The junction had 4 bases not matched to a gene; V was cut back by 6 bases and J by 7 bases. For the CDR3, the DNA is TGTGCCAGCAGACGGGACAGGGGGGGTGGCTACACCTTC. This translates into CASRRDRGGGYTF.

The chain couples TRBV19 to TRBJ1-1, with D possibly TRBD1 on 6 matching bases. The ends were cut back, 1 base at V and 7 bases at J, with 13 bases in the middle. The CDR3 is 14 residues long. Per germline, CDR1 LNHDA and CDR2 SQIVND (reference sequence). CDR3 loop: CASSIVGGRSEAFF. In DNA form, the CDR3 reads TGTGCCAGTAGTATAGTTGGGGGCCGGAGTGAAGCTTTCTTT.

This clone was observed once. The genes are TRBV19 and TRBJ1-4; TRBD1 matches at 8 bases. CDR3 size: 17 residues. The trim removed 5 bases at V and 0 bases at J, leaving 8 bases unmatched. Germline CDR1 reads LNHDA; CDR2 reads SQIVND (reference sequence). The CDR3 sequence: CASSLTGAKATNEKLFF. CDR3 in DNA: TGTGCCAGTAGTCTGACAGGGGCGAAAGCAACTAATGAAAAACTGTTTTTT.

This clone has only a few counts. J is TRBJ2-1 and V is TRBV14; no firm D call. CDR3 size: 14 residues. Germline V gene sequence: CDR1 SGHDN, CDR2 FVKESK. Trimming removed 2 bases at V and 3 bases at J, with 8 bases between. The CDR3 nucleotides are TGTGCCAGCAGCCAATCATCAATCTACAATGAGCAGTTCTTC. Translation: CASSQSSIYNEQFF. The variable domain in full, completed from reference TRBV14 and TRBJ2-1, reads EAGVTQFPSHSVIEKGQTVTLRCDPISGHDNLYWYRRVMGKEIKFLLHFVKESKQDESGMPNNRFLAERTGGTYSTLKVQPAELEDSGVYFCASSQSSIYNEQFFGPGTRLTVL.

As concerns this clone: Relative to the germline gene, one junction end is altered; a read error may explain this. V usage is TRBV9 and J usage is TRBJ2-5; D remains unclear. The CDR3 is made up of 14 amino acids. The germline CDR1 and CDR2 sequences are SGDLS and YYNGEE. CDR3: CASSALGHQGTQYF. CDR3 DNA: TGTGCCAGCAGCGCCCTAGGGCACCAAGGGACCCAGTACTTC. Filled out from reference TRBV9 and TRBJ2-5, the complete variable domain reads DSGVTQTPKHLITATGQRVTLRCSPRSGDLSVYWYQQSLDQGLQFLIQYYNGEERAKGNILERFSAQQFPDLHSELNLSSLELGDSALYFCASSALGHQGTQYFGPGTRLLVL.

The chain is built from TRBV6-5 and TRBJ2-7, with 7 nucleotides matching TRBD1. The CDR3 loop spans 13 amino acids. V shed 6 bases, J shed 5 bases, and the junction held 7 bases outside the gene matches. Germline CDR1 MNHEY, CDR2 SVGAGI. The CDR3 nucleotides are TGTGCCAGCAGCCAAAACAGGGGCCACGAGCAGTACTTC. It encodes CASSQNRGHEQYF.

The V and J genes are TRBV11-2 and TRBJ1-3; D might be TRBD1 (5 bases). Per germline, CDR1 SGHAT and CDR2 FQNNGV. V gave up 4 bases and J gave up 3 bases, with 7 bases separating them. This CDR3 is 13 amino acids long. As DNA, the CDR3 is TGTGCCAGCAGCTCGGGGCTTGGAAACACCATATATTTT. Translating gives CASSSGLGNTIYF.